The 17 T cell receptor beta chains given below trace back to one sample, sequenced in a study of T cell repertoires in cytomegalovirus infection. TCRdb passed the reads through MiXCR, listing each CDR3 protein once. This sample has about 110,000 distinct CDR3 sequences, with roughly 30% found just once. Antigens of these TCRs are unknown. The sequencing used CD8+ T cells from cultured PBMCs, collected from culture after CMV antigen stimulation. The origin of the receptors is a human donor in good health (CMV status not recorded). Some clones in this sample may be carry-over from other donors' samples.

This clonotype was seen only a few times. The chain links TRBV5-1 to TRBJ2-5; D call uncertain. Germline-derived CDR1 and CDR2 are SGHRS and YFSETQ. The germline V and J ends were trimmed by 3 bases and 3 bases, with 6 bases remaining between them. This CDR3 is built from 12 residues. For the CDR3, the DNA is TGCGCCAGCAGCTACCTCAAAGAGACCCAGTACTTC. This sequence encodes CASSYLKETQYF.

This clonotype was seen only once. The rearrangement uses TRBV7-8 and TRBJ2-4; 9 bases match TRBD2. Germline V gives CDR1 SGHVS, CDR2 FQNEAQ. The CDR3 contains 15 residues. Trimming removed 1 base from V and 6 bases from J; junction bases left unmatched: 4. Here the CDR3 reads CASSLVGLAGNIQYF. Here the CDR3 DNA reads TGTGCCAGCAGCTTAGTGGGACTAGCAGGAAACATTCAGTACTTC.

This clonotype was counted only a few times. The rearrangement links TRBV6-6 to TRBJ1-2; the D gene is possibly TRBD1 (6 bases). CDR3 length: 18 amino acids. Germline V gives CDR1 MNHNY, CDR2 SVGAGI (reference sequence). Between the trimmed V and J ends, which lost 10 bases and 3 bases, there was a span of 30 bases. CDR3 region: CAISHEGGLDHVDYGYTF. DNA of the CDR3: TGTGCCATCTCCCACGAAGGGGGGCTTGATCACGTTGACTATGGCTACACCTTC.

This chain joins TRBV4-3 and TRBJ1-6, with D unresolved. Trimming stripped 1 base from V and 10 bases from J, with 14 bases between. The CDR3 consists of 15 residues. Germline V lookup: CDR1 LGHNA, CDR2 YSLEER. The CDR3 sequence: CASSQVEGLISPLHF. DNA for the CDR3: TGCGCCAGCAGCCAAGTTGAAGGGTTAATCTCACCCCTCCACTTT.

This clonotype came up a few times. This rearrangement joins TRBV7-9 to TRBJ2-5, with a tentative D call TRBD1 (5 bases). CDR3 length: 16 residues. Trimming pared 1 base from V and 2 bases from J, leaving 14 bases between. Germline V CDR1 and CDR2: SEHNR, FQNEAQ (reference sequence). The CDR3 DNA sequence: TGTGCCAGCAGCTTAGACAGGATTCTGCCACAAGAGACCCAGTACTTC. It yields the protein CASSLDRILPQETQYF.

At least ten counts were recorded for this clonotype. This chain uses TRBV7-2 with TRBJ1-6; 12 bases match TRBD1. V was pared by 5 bases and J by 9 bases, with 14 bases of the junction left unmatched. The CDR3 runs 18 residues. The germline gives CDR1 SGHTA, CDR2 FQGNSA. The CDR3 loop is CASSPAGTGGFIRSPLHF. DNA of the CDR3: TGTGCCAGCAGCCCTGCCGGGACAGGGGGCTTTATACGTTCACCCCTCCACTTT.

This clonotype occurred a few times. This rearrangement joins TRBV4-1 to TRBJ2-7, with 7 bases aligning to TRBD1. The CDR3 consists of 16 residues. Trimming took 0 bases from V and 4 from J; bases not matched to a gene: 9. Looked up from germline, CDR1 is MGHRA and CDR2 is YSYEKL. The CDR3 DNA reads TGCGCCAGCAGCCAAGATTTTGGGACAGCTAGTTACGAGCAGTACTTC. The encoded protein is CASSQDFGTASYEQYF.

The chain has TRBV29-1 and TRBJ1-3; D unclear. The CDR3 is 15 residues long. V was cut by 0 bases and J by 0 bases, with 9 bases left in between. The germline CDR1 and CDR2 sequences are SQVTM and ANQGSEA. CDR3 region: CSVEDRAGSGNTIYF. The CDR3 DNA sequence: TGCAGCGTTGAAGACCGAGCTGGCTCTGGAAACACCATATATTTT. The complete variable domain, with remaining parts taken from reference TRBV29-1 and TRBJ1-3, reads SAVISQKPSRDICQRGTSLTIQCQVDSQVTMMFWYRQQPGQSLTLIATANQGSEATYESGFVIDKFPISRPNLTFSTLTVSNMSPEDSSIYLCSVEDRAGSGNTIYFGEGSWLTVV.

This clonotype was counted ten times or more. CDR3 amino acids: CASSPRGGEETQYF. As DNA, the CDR3 is TGCGCCAGCAGCCCCCGTGGCGGGGAAGAGACCCAGTACTTC. The chain combines TRBV4-1 with TRBJ2-5; maybe TRBD2 (6 bases). The CDR3 is made up of 14 amino acids. V shed 4 bases and J shed 3 bases, with 12 bases lying between them. In germline, CDR1 is MGHRA, CDR2 YSYEKL.

The CDR3 loop is CASSATGSEQYF. In nucleotides, the CDR3 is TGTGCCAGCAGCGCTACAGGGAGCGAGCAGTACTTC. The chain employs TRBV7-2 and TRBJ2-7, with TRBD1 as a possible D gene (6 bases). This CDR3 has 12 residues. V lost 5 bases and J 6 bases, leaving 11 bases between the germline ends. The germline V gene has CDR1 SGHTA and CDR2 FQGNSA.

This clonotype showed up just a few times. V gene TRBV5-4 combines with J gene TRBJ2-7; 7 bases align to TRBD2. The CDR3 is 15 residues long. Germline loops: CDR1 SGHNT, CDR2 YYREEE (reference sequence). The trim removed 4 bases at V and 2 bases at J, leaving 9 bases unmatched. The CDR3 loop reads CASSPPAGDPYEQYF. CDR3 DNA: TGTGCCAGCAGCCCGCCGGCGGGGGATCCCTACGAGCAGTACTTC.

The J gene is TRBJ1-2, the V gene TRBV12-3 or TRBV12-4, with 7 bases aligning to TRBD1. The J segment lost 4 bases and the V segment lost 3 bases, leaving 5 bases of the junction unmatched. CDR3 length: 14 residues. In nucleotides, the CDR3 is TGTGCCAGCAGTTTGGCGGGACAGACCTATGGCTACACCTTC. It translates to CASSLAGQTYGYTF.

This chain joins TRBV7-2 and TRBJ1-3; D is uncertain. Trimming removed 3 bases at V and 4 bases at J, with 13 bases between. This CDR3 region has 15 residues. Per germline, CDR1 SGHTA and CDR2 FQGNSA. The CDR3 DNA is TGTGCCAGCAGCTTCCCCAATTACCAAGGAAACACCATATATTTT. This gives the protein CASSFPNYQGNTIYF.

This clonotype was observed a few times. The genes are TRBV12-3 or TRBV12-4 and TRBJ1-2; tentative D call: TRBD1 (5 bases). The CDR3 extends over 14 amino acids. V was pared by 8 bases and J by 0 bases, with 13 bases between. This CDR3 reads CASCQGPANYGYTF. CDR3 in DNA: TGTGCCAGCTGCCAGGGACCAGCTAACTATGGCTACACCTTC.

This clonotype was recorded a few times. The chain has TRBV7-2 and TRBJ2-7, with D tentatively TRBD1 or TRBD2 (5 bases each). The CDR3 sequence is 13 residues long. The ends were cut back, 0 bases at V and 7 bases at J, with 10 bases in the middle. Germline V CDR1 and CDR2: SGHTA, FQGNSA. The CDR3 protein is CASSLAGTGEQYF. The DNA of the CDR3 is TGTGCCAGCAGCTTAGCGGGGACGGGGGAGCAGTACTTC. Full variable domain (outside the CDR3, taken from reference TRBV7-2 and TRBJ2-7): GAGVSQSPSNKVTEKGKDVELRCDPISGHTALYWYRQSLGQGLEFLIYFQGNSAPDKSGLPSDRFSAERTGGSVSTLTIQRTQQEDSAVYLCASSLAGTGEQYFGPGTRLTVT.

A word on this clonotype: At one end, the junction sequence differs from germline, possibly due to a read error. The V and J genes are TRBV4-1 and TRBJ2-2; unclear D gene. Germline V gene lookup returns CDR1 MGHRA and CDR2 YSYEKL. This CDR3 has 13 residues. Here the CDR3 DNA reads TGCACCAGCGCCTCTATCTGGACCGGGGAGCTGTTTTTT. Its protein is CTSASIWTGELFF.

This clonotype has just a few counts. The chain uses TRBV5-3 and TRBJ1-6; D gene ambiguous. TRBV5-3 has ORF status, its function being uncertain. V dropped 8 bases and J dropped 8 bases, with 23 bases sitting between them. The CDR3 has 16 amino acids. The CDR3, as DNA: TGTGCCAGCAGCCAGGCCGGGTGGGGTACAGATTCACCCCTCCACTTT. Its protein product is CASSQAGWGTDSPLHF.